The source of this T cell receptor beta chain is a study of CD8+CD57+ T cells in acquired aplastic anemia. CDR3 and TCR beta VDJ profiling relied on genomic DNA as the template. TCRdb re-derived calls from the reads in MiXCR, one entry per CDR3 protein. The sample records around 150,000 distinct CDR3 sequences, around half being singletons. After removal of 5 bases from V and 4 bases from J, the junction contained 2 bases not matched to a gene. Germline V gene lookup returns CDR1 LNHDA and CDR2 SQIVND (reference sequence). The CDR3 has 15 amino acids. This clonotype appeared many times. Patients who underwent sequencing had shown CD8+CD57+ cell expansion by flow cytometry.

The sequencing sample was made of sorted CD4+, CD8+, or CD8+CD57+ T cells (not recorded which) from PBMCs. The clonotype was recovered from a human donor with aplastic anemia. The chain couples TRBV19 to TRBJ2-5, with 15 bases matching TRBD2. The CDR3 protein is CASSPGLAGGETQYF. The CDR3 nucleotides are TGTGCCAGTAGTCCGGGACTAGCGGGAGGAGAGACCCAGTACTTC.